This T cell receptor (beta chain) derives from a study of T cell changes during pregnancy in multiple sclerosis. Using immunoSEQ multiplex PCR, the repertoire was profiled, and TCRdb retains in-frame clones only, with some absent. Here the sample spans around 41,000 clones, approximately 91% being singletons. Sequences were derived from CD4+ T cells from peripheral blood mononuclear cells, sampled in the third trimester of pregnancy. The clonotype originates from a female donor in good health, enrolled as a control in a pregnancy study.

The CDR3 region has the DNA TGTGCCGGTGGAGGGTCCGCAGAGACCCAGTACTTC. Protein product: CAGGGSAETQYF. The chain has TRBV2 and TRBJ2-5, with D possibly TRBD2 on 6 matching bases. CDR3 size: 12 residues. V lost 11 bases, J lost 4 bases, and 14 bases lay in between. Germline V gene sequence: CDR1 SNHLY, CDR2 FYNNEI.